Listed below are T cell receptor beta chains from one sample, sequenced in a study of shared clonotypes between healthy human individuals. Sequencing was performed with immunoSEQ multiplex PCR; in TCRdb, only in-frame clones are kept and a portion is missing. In the table there are about 2.2 million clones, about 92% of which are singletons. The sample was naive CD8+ T cells from PBMCs. These receptor sequences come from a man aged 18 to 30 in good health. Some clones in this sample may be carry-over from other donors' samples. The CDR3 runs from the conserved cysteine through the conserved F or W. A D gene is named only where the DNA matches it firmly. Where a row states a size, it is once, few, many or the class of an expanded clone; other rows omit it.

clone size,V gene,D gene,J gene,CDR3 DNA,CDR3 protein
.,TRBV28,.,TRBJ1-2,TGTGCCACCCTTCAGGCGGGTGGACTCGGCTACACCTTC,CATLQAGGLGYTF
.,TRBV7-9,TRBD2,TRBJ2-1,TGTGCCAGCAGCCCAAAACTAGCGGGCTCCTACAATGAGCAGTTCTTC,CASSPKLAGSYNEQFF
.,TRBV6-5,.,TRBJ1-2,TGTGCCAGCAGTTACTCGACAGGCGAACGGAACTATGGCTACACCTTC,CASSYSTGERNYGYTF
few,TRBV30,.,TRBJ1-2,TGTGCCTGGAGGGAGGGCAGCTATGGCTACACCTTC,CAWREGSYGYTF
.,TRBV11-2,.,TRBJ1-5,TGTGCCAGCAGGAAAGAGGGTGGGGGTGATCAGCCCCAGCATTTT,CASRKEGGGDQPQHF
few,TRBV29-1,.,TRBJ1-1,TGCAGCGTTGGGTCCGGGGAAAGGGGCGAAGCTTTCTTT,CSVGSGERGEAFF
.,TRBV7-9,.,TRBJ2-7,TGTGCCAGCAGCTCCCTTTTGGCAGAGGGACGCTACGAGCAGTACTTC,CASSSLLAEGRYEQYF
.,TRBV6-5,TRBD1,TRBJ2-7,TGTGCCAGCAGTTACCTTAGGACAGGGGGCGCCGAGCAGTACTTC,CASSYLRTGGAEQYF
once,TRBV9,TRBD1,TRBJ1-2,TGTGCCAGCAGCGCCCGACAGGGAACTCGGGACTATGGCTACACCTTC,CASSARQGTRDYGYTF
.,TRBV5-1,TRBD1,TRBJ1-2,TGCGCCAGCAGCTCCCCGGACAGGGGGTGGTATGGCTACACCTTC,CASSSPDRGWYGYTF
.,TRBV2,.,TRBJ1-1,TGTGCCAGCCCGACCGGGAACACTGAAGCTTTCTTT,CASPTGNTEAFF
.,TRBV12-5,.,TRBJ1-1,TGTGCTAGTGGCCGAGACTCGAACACTGAAGCTTTCTTT,CASGRDSNTEAFF
once,TRBV5-6,.,TRBJ2-7,TGTGCCAGCAGCTTGGGGTTGGGGACGGGCGAGCAGTACTTC,CASSLGLGTGEQYF
.,TRBV6-5,TRBD1,TRBJ2-7,TGTGCCAGCAGTTCCCGGGACAGGGGAACCTACGAGCAGTACTTC,CASSSRDRGTYEQYF
.,TRBV6-1,TRBD1,TRBJ2-7,TGTGCCAGCAGTTCATTGGACAGGGGCCCCTACGAGCAGTACTTC,CASSSLDRGPYEQYF
.,TRBV7-6,.,TRBJ2-3,TGTGCCAGCAGCTTTGGGACGGGAGGCACAGATACGCAGTATTTT,CASSFGTGGTDTQYF
.,TRBV7-8,TRBD2,TRBJ2-7,TGTGCCAGCATGAGGACTAGCGGGACCTCCTACGAGCAGTACTTC,CASMRTSGTSYEQYF
.,TRBV19,.,TRBJ2-1,TGTGCCAGTAGTATTGGGGGAACCTCCTACAATGAGCAGTTCTTC,CASSIGGTSYNEQFF
.,TRBV15,.,TRBJ2-1,TGTGCCACCAGCAGAGATCGGGCTTCCTACAATGAGCAGTTCTTC,CATSRDRASYNEQFF
.,TRBV10-2,.,TRBJ2-7,TGCGCCAGCAAGACAGTTTCCTACGAGCAGTACTTC,CASKTVSYEQYF
.,TRBV18,.,TRBJ2-1,TGTGCCAGCTCACCGAACATGTCTGGACCCTACAATGAGCAGTTCTTC,CASSPNMSGPYNEQFF
.,TRBV7-9,TRBD2,TRBJ2-5,TGTGCCAGCAGCTTAGGGGGACTAGCGGATCAAGAGACCCAGTACTTC,CASSLGGLADQETQYF
once,TRBV19,.,TRBJ2-7,TGTGCCAGTAGTATAGGAGACGCAAATTCCTACGAGCAGTACTTC,CASSIGDANSYEQYF
.,TRBV9,.,TRBJ2-1,TGTGCCAGCAGTCCAGGGGCAGGGGGGTCCTACAATGAGCAGTTCTTC,CASSPGAGGSYNEQFF
.,TRBV19,.,TRBJ2-7,TGTGCCAGTAGTGACGGACGGGGCTACGAGCAGTACTTC,CASSDGRGYEQYF
once,TRBV27,TRBD2,TRBJ2-1,TGTGCCAGCCTGGGACTAGCGGGACCGCCCTACAATGAGCAGTTCTTC,CASLGLAGPPYNEQFF
.,TRBV27,TRBD1,TRBJ1-1,TGTGCCAGCTACCGGGACAGGGAGGACACTGAAGCTTTCTTT,CASYRDREDTEAFF
.,TRBV28,.,TRBJ2-7,TGTGCCAGCAGTTTAAACACTCTACCCCTCCGCGAGCAGTACTTC,CASSLNTLPLREQYF
.,TRBV13,.,TRBJ2-2,TGTGCCAGCAGCTTCGTAAATACGAACACCGGGGAGCTGTTTTTT,CASSFVNTNTGELFF
.,TRBV5-6,.,TRBJ1-2,TGTGCCAGCAGCTGGCCCGGGGATTATGGCTACACCTTC,CASSWPGDYGYTF
.,TRBV4-1,.,TRBJ2-2,TGCGCCAGCAGCCAAGATGTCGGGAGTGGGGAGCTGTTTTTT,CASSQDVGSGELFF
.,TRBV2,TRBD1,TRBJ1-5,TGTGCCAGCAGTGGGGTCATCAGGGGGCACAATCAGCCCCAGCATTTT,CASSGVIRGHNQPQHF
.,TRBV7-9,.,TRBJ1-5,TGTGCCAGCAGCTTGGGGGTGGGGTCCCAGCATTTT,CASSLGVGSQHF